These 17 T cell receptor beta chains share one sample of origin, sequenced in a study of blood T cell repertoires in COVID-19. TCRdb's copy holds only in-frame clones and misses some; the assay was immunoSEQ multiplex PCR. Of hundreds of thousands of clones in the sample, 85% are singletons; the top ten hold 4.1%. The sequencing sample was made of peripheral blood. Receptor source: a woman aged 50 to 60 with active or convalescent COVID-19.

The chain recombines TRBV7-2 with TRBJ2-3; D gene uncertain. CDR1 is SGHTA, CDR2 FQGNSA, per germline. This CDR3 is 16 amino acids long. V was shortened by 5 bases and J by 4 bases, with 19 bases between the two germline ends. The CDR3 DNA sequence: TGTGCCAGCAGCCCGGATAGGCGGCCTACATCAGATACGCAGTATTTT. It yields the protein CASSPDRRPTSDTQYF.

The chain links TRBV2 to TRBJ1-3, with a tentative D call TRBD1 (6 bases). CDR1 SNHLY and CDR2 FYNNEI come from the germline V gene. The CDR3 spans 17 residues. V was cut by 4 bases and J by 0 bases, with 16 bases left in between. CDR3 residues: CASSGRVQGFSGNTIYF. CDR3 bases: TGTGCCAGCAGTGGCCGGGTACAGGGCTTCTCTGGAAACACCATATATTTT.

The CDR3, as DNA: TGCGCCAGCAGCCTAAACACTGGAGGCGATGGCTACACCTTC. It translates to CASSLNTGGDGYTF. V is TRBV5-1 and J is TRBJ1-2; no reliable D call. CDR3 length: 14 amino acids. V was clipped by 4 bases and J by 6 bases, with 16 bases between them. The germline V gene has CDR1 SGHRS and CDR2 YFSETQ.

This clone was seen once. V gene TRBV7-9 combines with J gene TRBJ1-1; perhaps TRBD1 as D (5 bases). Germline values: CDR1 SEHNR, CDR2 FQNEAQ (reference sequence). Trimming removed 1 base from V and 4 bases from J, with 7 bases in between. The CDR3 loop spans 13 amino acids. The CDR3, as DNA: TGTGCCAGCAGCTTAGAAGGGGCCACTGAAGCTTTCTTT. It specifies CASSLEGATEAFF.

The chain recombines TRBV4-2 with TRBJ2-1; TRBD2 is a possible D gene (6 bases). This CDR3 region has 15 residues. Germline V CDR1 and CDR2: LGHNA, YNFKEQ. V lost 1 base and J 8 bases, leaving 15 bases between the germline ends. The CDR3 DNA sequence: TGTGCCAGCAGCCAAGTGGGACTGAAAGATGATGAGCAGTTCTTC. It codes for CASSQVGLKDDEQFF.

This chain uses TRBV29-1 with TRBJ1-1; a weak D match, TRBD1 (5 bases). This CDR3 region has 13 residues. The germline CDR1 and CDR2 sequences are SQVTM and ANQGSEA. The ends were cut back, 7 bases at V and 4 bases at J, with 16 bases in the middle. The CDR3 here is CSARGAAGTEAFF. CDR3 sequence (DNA): TGCAGCGCCCGAGGGGCAGCGGGCACTGAAGCTTTCTTT.

The chain employs TRBV7-8 and TRBJ2-1; 12 nucleotides match TRBD2. Per the germline V gene, CDR1 is SGHVS and CDR2 is FQNEAQ. CDR3 length equals 16 residues. V gave up 4 bases and J gave up 4 bases; unmatched junction bases: 5. CDR3 coding DNA: TGTGCCAGCAGCTCGCTAGCGGGAGGGCTATACAATGAGCAGTTCTTC. This encodes CASSSLAGGLYNEQFF.

The V call is TRBV6-5, the J call TRBJ1-2, with 9 bases that match TRBD1. The CDR3 is 15 residues long. The germline V gene has CDR1 MNHEY and CDR2 SVGAGI. The V gene end was trimmed by 6 bases and the J gene end by 8 bases; junction bases not matched to a gene: 13. The CDR3 sequence is CASRSWDRVTGGYTF. The CDR3 DNA is TGTGCCAGCAGATCCTGGGACAGGGTAACAGGCGGCTACACCTTC.

The chain has TRBV4-1 and TRBJ2-7; 8 bases match TRBD2. The CDR3 has 15 residues. Germline V CDR1 and CDR2: MGHRA, YSYEKL. V dropped 1 base and J dropped 3; count of bases not matched to a gene: 5. The CDR3 DNA follows: TGCGCCAGCAGCCAAGGATCGGGAGGGATCTACGAGCAGTACTTC. Residues: CASSQGSGGIYEQYF.

This clone has only a few counts. The V gene is TRBV19, the J gene TRBJ1-1; the match to TRBD1 covers 10 bases. Per germline, CDR1 LNHDA and CDR2 SQIVND (reference sequence). J was trimmed by 4 bases and V by 6 bases; bases with no gene match: 5. This CDR3 is built from 14 residues. CDR3: CASRSGQGITEAFF. The CDR3 coding sequence is TGTGCCAGTAGATCGGGACAGGGGATCACTGAAGCTTTCTTT.

The gene calls are TRBV11-2 and TRBJ2-1; a possible D gene is TRBD2 (5 bases). The V end lost 3 bases, the J end lost 0 bases, and 9 bases lay between the germline ends. This CDR3 has 15 residues. From germline, CDR1 is SGHAT and CDR2 FQNNGV. CDR3: CASSFPSGSYNEQFF. For the CDR3, the DNA is TGTGCCAGCAGCTTTCCGAGCGGCTCCTACAATGAGCAGTTCTTC.

The chain is built from TRBV7-9 and TRBJ2-1; D uncertain. This CDR3 is built from 15 residues. Germline CDR1 is SEHNR and CDR2 is FQNEAQ (reference sequence). V dropped 1 base and J dropped 0 bases, with 7 bases sitting between them. CDR3 DNA sequence: TGTGCCAGCAGCTTAGTTGGTAGCTCCTACAATGAGCAGTTCTTC. It codes for CASSLVGSSYNEQFF.

In this sample, this clone turned up a few times. V usage is TRBV5-4 and J usage is TRBJ2-2; D is unresolved. This CDR3 is built from 16 residues. Trimming left V 1 base short and J 4 bases short, with 14 bases between. In germline, CDR1 is SGHNT, CDR2 YYREEE (reference sequence). CDR3 bases: TGTGCCAGCAGCTTGAATCAACTCCGAGGCACCGGGGAGCTGTTTTTT. Protein sequence: CASSLNQLRGTGELFF.

The chain joins TRBV19 to TRBJ2-3; D not certain. The CDR3 loop spans 11 amino acids. Germline loops: CDR1 LNHDA, CDR2 SQIVND (reference sequence). Trimming pared 5 bases from V and 6 bases from J, leaving 6 bases between. Here the CDR3 reads CASSFGDTQYF. The CDR3 nucleotides read TGTGCCAGTAGTTTCGGGGATACGCAGTATTTT.

The chain combines TRBV6-1 with TRBJ1-2; maybe TRBD1 (6 bases). Germline V CDR1 and CDR2: MNHNS, SASEGT. V was pared by 0 bases and J by 4 bases, with 12 bases between. CDR3 size: 15 residues. The CDR3 coding sequence is TGTGCCAGCAGTGAAGCGGGGGCTCCCGGCTATGGCTACACCTTC. The encoded protein is CASSEAGAPGYGYTF.

This sequence joins TRBV28 and TRBJ1-4, with D unresolved. With 4 bases removed from V and 0 bases from J, the gap between germline ends came to 6 bases. From germline, CDR1 is MDHEN and CDR2 SYDVKM. The CDR3 is 14 residues long. The chain's CDR3 is CASSSVATNEKLFF. The CDR3 DNA reads TGTGCCAGCAGTTCAGTGGCAACTAATGAAAAACTGTTTTTT.

Here the CDR3 DNA reads TGTGCCAGCAGCGTAGATGTGGGGACTAGCGGGTCGGGGACCCAGTACTTC. Translation gives CASSVDVGTSGSGTQYF. The chain links TRBV9 to TRBJ2-5; TRBD2 matches at 12 bases. This CDR3 has 17 residues. The ends lost 0 bases at V and 7 bases at J; junction bases unmatched: 10. Germline V gene data show CDR1 as SGDLS and CDR2 as YYNGEE.